This T cell receptor beta chain was found in a study of T cell responses to AZD1222 COVID-19 vaccine. Measured with immunoSEQ multiplex PCR; TCRdb has only the in-frame clones, and not every one. Of about 150,000 clones listed, approximately 90% were seen once; the top ten hold roughly 3.8%. The germline V gene encodes CDR1 SGHTA and CDR2 FQGNSA. CDR3 length: 13 amino acids. Trimming shortened V by 5 bases and J by 6 bases, and 13 bases separated the two germline ends. The chain uses TRBV7-2 and TRBJ1-1, with D unclear. This clonotype was obtained from an adult who received the AZD1222 COVID-19 vaccine. The material sequenced was peripheral blood, taken 28 days after the second AZD1222 dose. DNA of the CDR3: TGTGCCAGCAGCCTGAGGTCCGCGGCTGAAGCTTTCTTT. Protein: CASSLRSAAEAFF. The full variable domain, completed using reference TRBV7-2 and TRBJ1-1, is GAGVSQSPSNKVTEKGKDVELRCDPISGHTALYWYRQSLGQGLEFLIYFQGNSAPDKSGLPSDRFSAERTGGSVSTLTIQRTQQEDSAVYLCASSLRSAAEAFFGQGTRLTVV.